This record covers a single T cell receptor (beta chain). These data come from a study of beta chain features in type 1 diabetes. The CDR3 is 14 amino acids. V was clipped by 6 bases and J by 1 base, with 13 bases between them. The germline gives CDR1 SGHRS, CDR2 YFSETQ. The sequenced template was cDNA made from the entire isolated RNA. Assay: immunoSEQ multiplex PCR; the TCRdb copy retains only in-frame clones and omits some. In the table there are 120,000 to 150,000 clones, 9.7% of which are singletons. This TCR was recovered from a woman aged 40 to 50 in good health. The chain has TRBV5-1 and TRBJ1-1; D unresolved. Sequencing was done on a sample of central memory CD4+ T cells from blood. CDR3 in DNA: TGCGCCAGCAAAGCTATAACGGGGAACACTGAAGCTTTCTTT. This sequence encodes CASKAITGNTEAFF.